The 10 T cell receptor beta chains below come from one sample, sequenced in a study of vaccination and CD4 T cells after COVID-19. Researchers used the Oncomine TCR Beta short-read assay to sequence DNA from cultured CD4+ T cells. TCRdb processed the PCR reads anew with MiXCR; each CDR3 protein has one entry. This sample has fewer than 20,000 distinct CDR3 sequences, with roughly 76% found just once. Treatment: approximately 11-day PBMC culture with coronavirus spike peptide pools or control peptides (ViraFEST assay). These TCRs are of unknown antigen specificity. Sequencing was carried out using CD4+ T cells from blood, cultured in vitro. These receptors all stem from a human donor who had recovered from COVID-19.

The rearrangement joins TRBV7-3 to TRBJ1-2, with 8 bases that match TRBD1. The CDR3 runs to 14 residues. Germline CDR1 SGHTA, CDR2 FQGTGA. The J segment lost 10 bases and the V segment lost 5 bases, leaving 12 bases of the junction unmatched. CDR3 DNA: TGTGCCAGCAGCCGCCCGGGACAGGATGCTGACTACACCTTC. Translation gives CASSRPGQDADYTF.

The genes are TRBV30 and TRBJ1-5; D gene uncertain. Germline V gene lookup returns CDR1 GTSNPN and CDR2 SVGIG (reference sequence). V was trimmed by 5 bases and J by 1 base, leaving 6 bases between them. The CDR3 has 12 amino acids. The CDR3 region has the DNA TGTGCCTGGCAAGGGAGCAATCAGCCCCAGCATTTT. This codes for CAWQGSNQPQHF.

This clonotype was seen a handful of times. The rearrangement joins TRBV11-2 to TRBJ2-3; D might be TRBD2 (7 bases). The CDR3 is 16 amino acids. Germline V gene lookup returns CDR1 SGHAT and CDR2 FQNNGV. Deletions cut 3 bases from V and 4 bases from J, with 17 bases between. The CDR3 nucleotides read TGTGCCAGCAGCTTCGGGGGGCCGGGGAGTTCAGATACGCAGTATTTT. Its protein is CASSFGGPGSSDTQYF.

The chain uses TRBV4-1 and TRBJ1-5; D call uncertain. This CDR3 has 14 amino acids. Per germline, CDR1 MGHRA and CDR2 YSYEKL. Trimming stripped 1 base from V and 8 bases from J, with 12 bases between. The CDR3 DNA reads TGCGCCAGCAGCCAAGTGGGAACTAGGGAGCCCCAGCATTTT. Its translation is CASSQVGTREPQHF.

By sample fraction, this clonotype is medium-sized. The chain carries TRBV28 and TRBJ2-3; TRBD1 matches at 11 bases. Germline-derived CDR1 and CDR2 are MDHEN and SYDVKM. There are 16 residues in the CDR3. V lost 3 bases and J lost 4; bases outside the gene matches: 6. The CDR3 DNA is TGTGCCAGCAGTTTTTACGGACAGGGGGCTTCAGATACGCAGTATTTT. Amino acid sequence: CASSFYGQGASDTQYF. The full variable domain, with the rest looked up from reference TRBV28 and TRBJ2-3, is DVKVTQSSRYLVKRTGEKVFLECVQDMDHENMFWYRQDPGLGLRLIYFSYDVKMKEKGDIPEGYSVSREKKERFSLILESASTNQTSMYLCASSFYGQGASDTQYFGPGTRLTVL.

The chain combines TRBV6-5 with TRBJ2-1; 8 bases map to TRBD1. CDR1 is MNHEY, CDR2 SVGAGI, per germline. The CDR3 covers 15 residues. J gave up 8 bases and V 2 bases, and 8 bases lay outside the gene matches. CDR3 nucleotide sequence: TGTGCCAGCAGTTACCGGGACAGGATTGGTGATGAGCAGTTCTTC. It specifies CASSYRDRIGDEQFF.

The CDR3 reads CASSLGRTGGTQYF. CDR3 in DNA: TGTGCCAGCAGTTTAGGGAGGACAGGGGGGACTCAGTACTTC. The V and J genes are TRBV27 and TRBJ2-7; 10 positions agree with TRBD1. The germline V gene has CDR1 MNHEY and CDR2 SMNVEV (reference sequence). The J segment lost 10 bases and the V segment lost 2 bases, leaving 8 bases of the junction unmatched. The CDR3 is 14 amino acids.

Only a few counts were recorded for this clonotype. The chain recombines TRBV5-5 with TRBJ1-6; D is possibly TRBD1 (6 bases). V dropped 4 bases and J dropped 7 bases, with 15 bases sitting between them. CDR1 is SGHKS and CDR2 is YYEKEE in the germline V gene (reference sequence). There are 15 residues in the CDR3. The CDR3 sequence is CASSPPWGQNSPLHF. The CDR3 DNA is TGTGCCAGCAGCCCCCCCTGGGGGCAAAATTCACCCCTCCACTTT.

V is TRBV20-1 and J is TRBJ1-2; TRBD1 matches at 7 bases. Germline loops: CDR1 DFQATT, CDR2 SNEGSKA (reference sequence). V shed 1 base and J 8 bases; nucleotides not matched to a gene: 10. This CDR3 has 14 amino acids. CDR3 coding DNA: TGCAGTGCTAGAGTGGGGGAGGGGGCGCGAGGCTACACCTTC. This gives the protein CSARVGEGARGYTF.

The CDR3 region has the DNA TGTGCCAGCAGCTCGGGACAGGCTTTTAATCAGCCCCAGCATTTT. As protein: CASSSGQAFNQPQHF. This chain joins TRBV7-8 and TRBJ1-5, with 8 nucleotides matching TRBD1. The V gene end was trimmed by 4 bases and the J gene end by 4 bases; junction bases not matched to a gene: 6. Per germline, CDR1 SGHVS and CDR2 FQNEAQ. CDR3 length equals 15 residues.